These 11 T cell receptor beta chains were all obtained from the same sample, sequenced in a study of shared clonotypes between healthy human individuals. Sequenced by immunoSEQ multiplex PCR; TCRdb stores in-frame clones only, minus some. The sample includes about 1.5 million clones, under 99% seen only once; the top ten take 0.45%. The material sequenced was naive CD4+ T cells sorted from blood. Subset described: CD45RA+ positively selected. The receptors stem from a man aged 25-45 years in good health.

The chain recombines TRBV7-9 with TRBJ1-5; D is undetermined. The CDR3 has 13 amino acids. The ends were cut back, 4 bases at V and 9 bases at J, with 13 bases in the middle. Germline CDR1 and CDR2: SEHNR and FQNEAQ (reference sequence). The CDR3 here is CASSSGGHGPQHF. As DNA, the CDR3 is TGTGCCAGCAGCTCTGGCGGTCATGGGCCCCAGCATTTT.

The rearrangement uses TRBV19 and TRBJ2-2; 9 bases line up with TRBD2. The CDR3 is 15 amino acids. Germline V gene lookup returns CDR1 LNHDA and CDR2 SQIVND (reference sequence). With 7 bases clipped from V and 4 bases from J, the junction kept 7 bases outside the gene matches. For the CDR3, the DNA is TGTGCCAGTACGACTAGCGGACTTGCCACCGGGGAGCTGTTTTTT. Translated, it gives CASTTSGLATGELFF.

The gene calls are TRBV27 and TRBJ2-1; D uncertain. V was trimmed by 4 bases and J by 7 bases, leaving 17 bases between them. Germline V gene data show CDR1 as MNHEY and CDR2 as SMNVEV (reference sequence). The CDR3 is made up of 15 amino acids. Here the CDR3 reads CASSSRTRMRNEQFF. The CDR3 DNA sequence: TGTGCCAGCAGTTCCCGGACCAGAATGAGGAATGAGCAGTTCTTC.

This clone was seen just once. The gene calls are TRBV5-1 and TRBJ1-1; D is undetermined. Trimming removed 5 bases at V and 1 base at J, with 9 bases between. CDR1 SGHRS and CDR2 YFSETQ come from the germline V gene. CDR3 length equals 13 residues. The CDR3 is CASSAGRNTEAFF. DNA for the CDR3: TGCGCCAGCAGTGCGGGAAGGAACACTGAAGCTTTCTTT.

The J gene is TRBJ1-1, the V gene TRBV11-2; TRBD1 matches at 7 bases. The junction had 7 bases not matched to a gene; V was cut back by 5 bases and J by 1 base. CDR3 length: 15 residues. Per the germline V gene, CDR1 is SGHAT and CDR2 is FQNNGV. CDR3 coding DNA: TGTGCCAGCAGCGTTGAGGGGGCCAGGAACACTGAAGCTTTCTTT. This gives the protein CASSVEGARNTEAFF.

The chain links TRBV5-1 to TRBJ2-3; 9 bases fit TRBD2. This CDR3 comprises 15 residues. V dropped 6 bases and J dropped 6; count of bases not matched to a gene: 11. The V gene's germline CDR1 is SGHRS and CDR2 YFSETQ. CDR3 nucleotides: TGCGCCAGCAAGGGAGGTAGCGGGAGACCGGATACGCAGTATTTT. It yields the protein CASKGGSGRPDTQYF.

J is TRBJ1-1 and V is TRBV2, with unresolved D. The ends were cut back, 7 bases at V and 0 bases at J, with 9 bases in the middle. The CDR3 is 13 amino acids. Germline lookup yields CDR1 SNHLY and CDR2 FYNNEI. CDR3 protein: CASNRNMNTEAFF. The CDR3 DNA reads as TGTGCCAGCAACAGAAACATGAACACTGAAGCTTTCTTT.

This clone came up once. V gene TRBV28 combines with J gene TRBJ1-3; no firm D call. Looked up from germline, CDR1 is MDHEN and CDR2 is SYDVKM. V dropped 5 bases and J dropped 0 bases, with 11 bases sitting between them. This CDR3 contains 15 residues. This CDR3 reads CASSRLLSSGNTIYF. For the CDR3, the DNA is TGTGCCAGCAGTCGACTCCTGAGCTCTGGAAACACCATATATTTT.

The chain uses TRBV5-6 and TRBJ2-7; the D is unclear. V gave up 3 bases and J gave up 2 bases, with 12 bases separating them. Germline values: CDR1 SGHDT, CDR2 YYEEEE. The CDR3 runs to 14 residues. DNA of the CDR3: TGTGCCAGCAGCTCCGCCGGGCGAACCTACGAGCAGTACTTC. Its translation: CASSSAGRTYEQYF.

This clone was observed once. The chain has TRBV9 and TRBJ2-7; TRBD2 agrees at 9 bases. V was pared by 4 bases and J by 0 bases, with 11 bases of the junction left unmatched. Germline V gene sequence: CDR1 SGDLS, CDR2 YYNGEE. The CDR3 is 17 residues long. CDR3: CASSLGLAGTDSYEQYF. As DNA, the CDR3 is TGTGCCAGCAGCCTAGGGCTAGCGGGAACAGACTCCTACGAGCAGTACTTC. The full variable domain, in which reference TRBV9 and TRBJ2-7 provide the parts outside the CDR3, is DSGVTQTPKHLITATGQRVTLRCSPRSGDLSVYWYQQSLDQGLQFLIQYYNGEERAKGNILERFSAQQFPDLHSELNLSSLELGDSALYFCASSLGLAGTDSYEQYFGPGTRLTVT.

V usage is TRBV7-9 and J usage is TRBJ2-3; no definite D call. This CDR3 contains 16 residues. The germline V and J ends were trimmed by 5 bases and 4 bases, with 19 bases remaining between them. CDR1 is SEHNR and CDR2 is FQNEAQ in the germline V gene (reference sequence). CDR3 amino acids: CASSPGEKGFSDTQYF. The CDR3 DNA is TGTGCCAGCAGCCCTGGGGAAAAAGGGTTCTCAGATACGCAGTATTTT.